This TCR beta chain appears in the sequencing data of a study of neurological immune-mediated disorders. One entry per CDR3 protein, called by TCRdb with MiXCR from the 5' RACE reads. The sample gives some 65,000 distinct CDR3 sequences, roughly 5% of which show up once; about 2.7% is in the top ten. CDR1 SGHRS and CDR2 YFSETQ come from the germline V gene. This CDR3 spans 15 amino acids. The junction had 7 bases not matched to a gene; V was cut back by 4 bases and J by 2 bases. The chain recombines TRBV5-1 with TRBJ2-3, with 7 bases identical to TRBD1. The sequence derives from a woman in her twenties or thirties with multiple sclerosis. Material: PBMCs. DNA for the CDR3: TGCGCCAGCAGCGCCCGACAGGGAACCACAGATACGCAGTATTTT. Amino acid sequence: CASSARQGTTDTQYF.